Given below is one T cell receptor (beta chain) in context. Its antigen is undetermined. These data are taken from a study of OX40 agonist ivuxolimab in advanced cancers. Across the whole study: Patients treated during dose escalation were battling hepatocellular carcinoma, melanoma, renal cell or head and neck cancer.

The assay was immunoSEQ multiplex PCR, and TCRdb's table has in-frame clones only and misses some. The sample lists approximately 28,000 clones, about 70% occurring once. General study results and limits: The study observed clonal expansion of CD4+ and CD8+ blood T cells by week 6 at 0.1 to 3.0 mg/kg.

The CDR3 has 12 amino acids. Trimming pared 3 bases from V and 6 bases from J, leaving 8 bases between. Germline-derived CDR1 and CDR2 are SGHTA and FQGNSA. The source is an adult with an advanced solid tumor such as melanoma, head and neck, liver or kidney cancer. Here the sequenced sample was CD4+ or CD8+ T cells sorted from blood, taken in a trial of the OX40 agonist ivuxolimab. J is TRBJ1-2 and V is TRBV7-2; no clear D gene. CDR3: CASSFVKNGYTF. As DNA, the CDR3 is TGTGCCAGCAGCTTCGTAAAAAATGGCTACACCTTC.